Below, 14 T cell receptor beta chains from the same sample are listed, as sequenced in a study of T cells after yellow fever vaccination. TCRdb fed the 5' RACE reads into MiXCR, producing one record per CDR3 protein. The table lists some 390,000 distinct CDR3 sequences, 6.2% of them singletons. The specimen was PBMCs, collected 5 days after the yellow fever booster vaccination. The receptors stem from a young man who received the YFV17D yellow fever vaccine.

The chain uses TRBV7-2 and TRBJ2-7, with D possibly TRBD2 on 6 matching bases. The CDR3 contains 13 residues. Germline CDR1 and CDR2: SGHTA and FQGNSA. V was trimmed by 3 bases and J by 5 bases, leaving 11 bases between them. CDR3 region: CASSLAWTNEQYF. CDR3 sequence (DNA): TGTGCCAGCAGCTTGGCTTGGACTAACGAGCAGTACTTC.

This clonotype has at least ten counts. CDR3 region: CASSLDPRGTQYF. DNA for the CDR3: TGTGCCAGCAGCTTAGATCCACGGGGAACGCAGTATTTT. This chain uses TRBV11-3 with TRBJ2-3; D may be TRBD2 (5 bases). Per germline, CDR1 SGHNT and CDR2 YENEEA. The CDR3 length is 13 residues. V lost 0 bases, J lost 9 bases, and 10 bases lay in between.

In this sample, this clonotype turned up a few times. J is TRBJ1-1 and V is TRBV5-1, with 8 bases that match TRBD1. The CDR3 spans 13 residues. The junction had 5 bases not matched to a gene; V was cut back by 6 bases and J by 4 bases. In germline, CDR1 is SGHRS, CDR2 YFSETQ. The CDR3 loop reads CASKTGDVTEAFF. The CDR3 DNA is TGCGCCAGCAAGACAGGGGATGTCACTGAAGCTTTCTTT.

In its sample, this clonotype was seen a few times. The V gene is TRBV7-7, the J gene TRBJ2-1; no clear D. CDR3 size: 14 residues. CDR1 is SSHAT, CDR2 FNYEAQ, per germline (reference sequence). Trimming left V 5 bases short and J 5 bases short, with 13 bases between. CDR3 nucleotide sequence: TGTGCCAGCAGCCCAGGTCTACCCCACAATGAGCAGTTCTTC. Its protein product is CASSPGLPHNEQFF.

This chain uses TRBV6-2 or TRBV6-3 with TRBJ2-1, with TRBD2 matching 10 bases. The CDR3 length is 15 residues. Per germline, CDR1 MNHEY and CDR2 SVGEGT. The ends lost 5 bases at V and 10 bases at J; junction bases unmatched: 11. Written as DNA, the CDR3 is TGTGCCAGCAGTCCGGACCCTAGCGGGAGAAGGGAGCAGTTCTTC. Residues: CASSPDPSGRREQFF.

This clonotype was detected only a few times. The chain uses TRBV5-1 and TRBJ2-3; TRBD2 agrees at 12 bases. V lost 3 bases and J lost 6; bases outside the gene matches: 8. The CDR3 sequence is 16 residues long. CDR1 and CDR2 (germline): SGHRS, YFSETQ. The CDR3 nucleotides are TGCGCCAGCAGCTCGCCGACTAGCGGGAGATTTGATACGCAGTATTTT. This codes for CASSSPTSGRFDTQYF.

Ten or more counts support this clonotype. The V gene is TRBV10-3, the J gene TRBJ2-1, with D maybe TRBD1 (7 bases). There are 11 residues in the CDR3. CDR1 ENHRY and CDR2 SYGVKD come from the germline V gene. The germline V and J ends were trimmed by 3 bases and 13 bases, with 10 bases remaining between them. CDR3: CAISDQGGQFF. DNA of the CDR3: TGTGCCATCAGTGATCAGGGGGGCCAGTTCTTC.

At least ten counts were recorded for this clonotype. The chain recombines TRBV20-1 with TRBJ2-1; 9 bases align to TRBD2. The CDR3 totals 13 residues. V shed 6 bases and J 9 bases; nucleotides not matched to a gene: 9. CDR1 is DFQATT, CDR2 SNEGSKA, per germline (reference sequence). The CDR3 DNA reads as TGCAGTGCCACTGGGACTAGCTCGCGTGAGCAGTTCTTC. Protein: CSATGTSSREQFF.

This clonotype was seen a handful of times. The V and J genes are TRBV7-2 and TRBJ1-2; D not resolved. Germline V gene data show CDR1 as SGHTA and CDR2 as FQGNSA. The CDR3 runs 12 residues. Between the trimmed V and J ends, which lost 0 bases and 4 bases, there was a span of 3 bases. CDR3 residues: CASSLAPYGYTF. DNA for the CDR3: TGTGCCAGCAGCTTAGCCCCCTATGGCTACACCTTC. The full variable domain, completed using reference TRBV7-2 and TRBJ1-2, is GAGVSQSPSNKVTEKGKDVELRCDPISGHTALYWYRQSLGQGLEFLIYFQGNSAPDKSGLPSDRFSAERTGGSVSTLTIQRTQQEDSAVYLCASSLAPYGYTFGSGTRLTVV.

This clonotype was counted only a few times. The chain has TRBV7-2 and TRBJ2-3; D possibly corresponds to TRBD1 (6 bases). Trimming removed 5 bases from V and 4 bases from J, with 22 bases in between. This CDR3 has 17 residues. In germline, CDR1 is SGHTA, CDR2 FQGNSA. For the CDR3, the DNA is TGTGCCAGCAGCCCAGAATCGGGACATATAGGCGCAGATACGCAGTATTTT. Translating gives CASSPESGHIGADTQYF.

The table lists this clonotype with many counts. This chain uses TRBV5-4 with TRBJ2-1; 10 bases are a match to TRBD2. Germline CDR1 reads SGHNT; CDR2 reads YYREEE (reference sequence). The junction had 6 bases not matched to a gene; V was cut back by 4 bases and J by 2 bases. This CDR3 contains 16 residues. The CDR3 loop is CASSLIAGGPYNEQFF. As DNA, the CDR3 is TGTGCCAGCAGCCTCATAGCGGGAGGACCCTACAATGAGCAGTTCTTC.

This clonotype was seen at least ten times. CDR3 residues: CASSVDTEQYF. Written as DNA, the CDR3 is TGTGCCAGCAGCGTAGACACCGAGCAGTACTTC. The chain combines TRBV9 with TRBJ2-7; D uncertain. The V gene lost 0 bases and the J gene lost 6 bases, with 4 bases spanning the gap. The germline V gene encodes CDR1 SGDLS and CDR2 YYNGEE. CDR3 size: 11 residues. The variable domain in full, with the rest retrieved from reference TRBV9 and TRBJ2-7, is DSGVTQTPKHLITATGQRVTLRCSPRSGDLSVYWYQQSLDQGLQFLIQYYNGEERAKGNILERFSAQQFPDLHSELNLSSLELGDSALYFCASSVDTEQYFGPGTRLTVT.

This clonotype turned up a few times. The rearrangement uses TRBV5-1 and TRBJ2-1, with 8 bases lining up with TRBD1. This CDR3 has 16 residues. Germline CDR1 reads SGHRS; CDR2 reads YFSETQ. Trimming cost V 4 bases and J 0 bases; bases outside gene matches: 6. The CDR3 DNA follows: TGCGCCAGCAGCCCCAGGGGGCTCCACTCCTACAATGAGCAGTTCTTC. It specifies CASSPRGLHSYNEQFF.

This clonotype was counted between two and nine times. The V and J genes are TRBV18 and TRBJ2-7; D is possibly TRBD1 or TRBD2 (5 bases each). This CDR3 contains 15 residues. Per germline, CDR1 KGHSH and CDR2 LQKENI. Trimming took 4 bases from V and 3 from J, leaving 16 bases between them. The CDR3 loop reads CASSLRSGTDYEQYF. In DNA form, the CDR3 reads TGTGCCAGCTCACTAAGATCCGGGACGGACTACGAGCAGTACTTC.